The present T cell receptor (beta chain) was sequenced within a study of Graves' ophthalmopathy and Graves' hyperthyroidism. RNA transcripts served as template for amplifying TCR beta CDR3 sequences. Amplification began with first-round RT-PCR using HTBI primers, then second-round multiplex PCR was performed. TCRdb redid the calling of the multiplex PCR reads with MiXCR, one entry per CDR3 protein. Of some 240,000 distinct CDR3 sequences listed, 45% were seen once; the top ten hold around half. There are a few counts of this clonotype. Germline V CDR1 and CDR2: MNHNS, SASEGT. Trimming cost V 4 bases and J 7 bases, with 8 bases left between them. This CDR3 spans 12 amino acids.

The sequence derives from an adult man with Graves' ophthalmopathy. V gene TRBV6-1 combines with J gene TRBJ1-3; no clear D. Sequenced: peripheral blood. CDR3 nucleotides: TGTGCCAGCAGTGCCATTATCAACACCATATATTTT. Protein: CASSAIINTIYF.